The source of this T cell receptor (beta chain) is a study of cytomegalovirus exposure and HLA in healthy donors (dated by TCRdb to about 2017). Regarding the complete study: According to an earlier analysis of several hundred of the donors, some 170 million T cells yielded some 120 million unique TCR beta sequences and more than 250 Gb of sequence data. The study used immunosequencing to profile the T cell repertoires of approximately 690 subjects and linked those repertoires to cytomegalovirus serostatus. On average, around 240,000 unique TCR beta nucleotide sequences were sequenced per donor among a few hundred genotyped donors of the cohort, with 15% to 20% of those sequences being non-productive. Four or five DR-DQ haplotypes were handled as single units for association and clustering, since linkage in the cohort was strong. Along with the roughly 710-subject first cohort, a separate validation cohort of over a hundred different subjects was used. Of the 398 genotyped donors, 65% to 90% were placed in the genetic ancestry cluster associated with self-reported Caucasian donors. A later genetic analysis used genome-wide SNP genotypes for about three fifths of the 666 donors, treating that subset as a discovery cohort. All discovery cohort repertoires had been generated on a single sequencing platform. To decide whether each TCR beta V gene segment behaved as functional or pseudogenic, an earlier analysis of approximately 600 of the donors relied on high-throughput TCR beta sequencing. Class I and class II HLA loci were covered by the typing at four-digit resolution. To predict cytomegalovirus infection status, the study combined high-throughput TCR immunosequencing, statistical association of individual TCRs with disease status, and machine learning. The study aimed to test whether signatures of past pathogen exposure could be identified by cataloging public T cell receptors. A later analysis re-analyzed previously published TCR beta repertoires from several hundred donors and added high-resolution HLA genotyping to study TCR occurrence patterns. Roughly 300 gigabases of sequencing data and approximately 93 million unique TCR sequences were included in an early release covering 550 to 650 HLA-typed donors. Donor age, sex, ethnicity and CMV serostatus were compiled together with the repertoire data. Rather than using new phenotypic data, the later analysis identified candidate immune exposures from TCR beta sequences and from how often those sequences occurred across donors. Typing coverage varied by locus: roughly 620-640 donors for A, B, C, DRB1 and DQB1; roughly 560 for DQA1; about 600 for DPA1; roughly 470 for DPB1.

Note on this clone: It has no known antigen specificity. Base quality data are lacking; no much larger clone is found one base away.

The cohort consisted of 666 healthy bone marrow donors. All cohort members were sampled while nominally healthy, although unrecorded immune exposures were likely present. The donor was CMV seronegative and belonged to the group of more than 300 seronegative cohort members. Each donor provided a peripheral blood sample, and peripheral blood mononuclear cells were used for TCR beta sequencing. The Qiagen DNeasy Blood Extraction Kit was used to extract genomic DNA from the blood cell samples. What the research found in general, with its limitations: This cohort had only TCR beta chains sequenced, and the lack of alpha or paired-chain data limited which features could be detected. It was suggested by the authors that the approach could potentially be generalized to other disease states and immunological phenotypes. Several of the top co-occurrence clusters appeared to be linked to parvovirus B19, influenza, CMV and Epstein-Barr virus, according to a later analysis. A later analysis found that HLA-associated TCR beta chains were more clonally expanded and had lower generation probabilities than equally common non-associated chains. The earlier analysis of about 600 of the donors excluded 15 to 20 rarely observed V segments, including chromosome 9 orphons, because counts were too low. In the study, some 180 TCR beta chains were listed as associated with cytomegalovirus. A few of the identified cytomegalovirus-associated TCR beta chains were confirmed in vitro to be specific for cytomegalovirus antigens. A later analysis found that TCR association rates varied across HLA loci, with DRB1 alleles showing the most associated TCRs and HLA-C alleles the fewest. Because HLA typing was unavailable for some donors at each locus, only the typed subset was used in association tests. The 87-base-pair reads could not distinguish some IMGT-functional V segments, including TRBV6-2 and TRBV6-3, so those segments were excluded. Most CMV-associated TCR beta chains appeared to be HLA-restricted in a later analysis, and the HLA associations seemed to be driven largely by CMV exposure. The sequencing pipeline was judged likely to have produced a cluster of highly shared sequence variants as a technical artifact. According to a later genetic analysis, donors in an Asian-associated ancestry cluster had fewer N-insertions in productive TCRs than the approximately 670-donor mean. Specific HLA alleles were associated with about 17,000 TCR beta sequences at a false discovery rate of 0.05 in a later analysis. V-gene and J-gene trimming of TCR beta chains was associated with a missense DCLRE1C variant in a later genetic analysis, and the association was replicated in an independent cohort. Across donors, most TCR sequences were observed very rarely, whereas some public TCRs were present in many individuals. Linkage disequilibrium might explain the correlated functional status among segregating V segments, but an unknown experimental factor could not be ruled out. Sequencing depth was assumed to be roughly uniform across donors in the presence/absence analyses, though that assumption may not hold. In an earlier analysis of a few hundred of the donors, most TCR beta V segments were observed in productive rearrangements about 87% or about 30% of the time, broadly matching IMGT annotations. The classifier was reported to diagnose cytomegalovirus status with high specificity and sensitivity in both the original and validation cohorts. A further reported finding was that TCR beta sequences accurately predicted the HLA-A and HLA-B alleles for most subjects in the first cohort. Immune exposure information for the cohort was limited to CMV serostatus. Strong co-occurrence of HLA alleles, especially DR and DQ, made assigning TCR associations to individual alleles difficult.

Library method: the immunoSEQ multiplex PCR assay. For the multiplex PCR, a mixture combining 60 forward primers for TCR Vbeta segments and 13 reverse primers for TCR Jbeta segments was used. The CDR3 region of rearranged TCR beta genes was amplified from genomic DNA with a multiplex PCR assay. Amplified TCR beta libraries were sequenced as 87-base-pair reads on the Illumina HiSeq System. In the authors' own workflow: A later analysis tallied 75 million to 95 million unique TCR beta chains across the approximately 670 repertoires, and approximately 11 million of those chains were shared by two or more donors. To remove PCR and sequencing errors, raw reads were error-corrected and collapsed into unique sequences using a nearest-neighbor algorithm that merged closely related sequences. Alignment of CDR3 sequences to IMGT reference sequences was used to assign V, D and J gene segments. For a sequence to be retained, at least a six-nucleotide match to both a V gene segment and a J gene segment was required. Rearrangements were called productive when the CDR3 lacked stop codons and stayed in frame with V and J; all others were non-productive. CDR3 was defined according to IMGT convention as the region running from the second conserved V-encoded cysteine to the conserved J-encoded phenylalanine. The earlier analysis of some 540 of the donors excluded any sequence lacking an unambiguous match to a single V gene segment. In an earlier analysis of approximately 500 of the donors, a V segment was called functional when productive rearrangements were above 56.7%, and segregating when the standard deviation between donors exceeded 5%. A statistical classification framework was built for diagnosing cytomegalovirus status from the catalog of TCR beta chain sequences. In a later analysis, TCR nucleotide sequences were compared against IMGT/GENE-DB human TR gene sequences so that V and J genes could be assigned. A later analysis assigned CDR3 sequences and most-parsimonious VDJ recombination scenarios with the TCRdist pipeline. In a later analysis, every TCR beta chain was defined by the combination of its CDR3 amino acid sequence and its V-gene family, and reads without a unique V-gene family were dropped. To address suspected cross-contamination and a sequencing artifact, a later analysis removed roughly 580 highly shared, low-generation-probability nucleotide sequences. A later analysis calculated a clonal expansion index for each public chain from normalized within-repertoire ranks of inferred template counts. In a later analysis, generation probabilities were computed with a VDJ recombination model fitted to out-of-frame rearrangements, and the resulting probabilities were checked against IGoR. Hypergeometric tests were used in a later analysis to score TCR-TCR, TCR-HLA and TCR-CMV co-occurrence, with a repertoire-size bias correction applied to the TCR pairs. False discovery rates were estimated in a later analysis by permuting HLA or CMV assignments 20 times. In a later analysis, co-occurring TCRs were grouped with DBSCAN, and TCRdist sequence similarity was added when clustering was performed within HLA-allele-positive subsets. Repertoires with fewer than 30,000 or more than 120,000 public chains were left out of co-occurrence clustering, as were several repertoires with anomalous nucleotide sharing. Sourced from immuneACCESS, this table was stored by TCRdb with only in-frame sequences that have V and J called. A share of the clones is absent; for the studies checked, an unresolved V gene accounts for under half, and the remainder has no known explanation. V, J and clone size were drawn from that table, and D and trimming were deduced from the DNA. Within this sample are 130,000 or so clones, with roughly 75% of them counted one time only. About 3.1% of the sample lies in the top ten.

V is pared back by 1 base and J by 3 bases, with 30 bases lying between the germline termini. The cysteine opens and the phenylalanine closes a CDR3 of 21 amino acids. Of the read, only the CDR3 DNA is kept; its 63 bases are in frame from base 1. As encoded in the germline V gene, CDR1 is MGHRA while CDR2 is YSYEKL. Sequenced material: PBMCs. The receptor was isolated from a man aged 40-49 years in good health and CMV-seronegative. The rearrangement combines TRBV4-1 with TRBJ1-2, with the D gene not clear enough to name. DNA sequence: TGCGCCAGCAGCCAAGCCCCTCCTCGGTCTTGGGCACACGCGACCCACTATGGCTACACCTTC. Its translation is CASSQAPPRSWAHATHYGYTF.